These 15 T cell receptor beta chains came from one sample sequenced in a study of blood T cell repertoires in COVID-19 (TCRdb year 2020). Libraries were prepared through the immunoSEQ multiplex PCR assay. TCRdb's version of the immuneACCESS table is confined to in-frame rearrangements and falls short of the full clone set. An unresolved V gene accounts for under half of the shortfall where checked; the remainder is of unknown origin. This sample is represented by 100,000 to 150,000 clones; around 70% of them were singletons. 4.5% to 6% of the sample is taken by the ten largest. Sequenced: peripheral blood. The receptors here all came from an elderly man with COVID-19, enrolled during active disease.

The rearrangement joins TRBV5-1 to TRBJ2-7, with 8 bases fitting TRBD1. The CDR3 contains 14 residues. The germline V gene has CDR1 SGHRS and CDR2 YFSETQ. With V trimmed by 4 bases and J by 2 bases, 5 bases remained unmatched. The CDR3 spells CASSGGTGPYEQYF. As DNA, the CDR3 is TGCGCCAGCAGCGGCGGGACAGGTCCCTACGAGCAGTACTTC.

The chain links TRBV9 to TRBJ1-3, with TRBD1 as a possible D gene (6 bases). Germline V gives CDR1 SGDLS, CDR2 YYNGEE. Trimming shortened V by 3 bases and J by 0 bases, and 13 bases separated the two germline ends. There are 16 residues in the CDR3. CDR3 sequence reads: CASSGDGQSSGNTIYF. The CDR3 DNA sequence: TGTGCCAGCAGCGGGGACGGACAGAGCTCTGGAAACACCATATATTTT.

This clone showed up just a few times. In DNA form, the CDR3 reads TGTGCCAGTACGATTCCAGGGGGCCGTCAGCCCCAGCATTTT. Protein product: CASTIPGGRQPQHF. The rearrangement uses TRBV19 and TRBJ1-5, with 8 nucleotides matching TRBD1. V trimming: 7 bases; J trimming: 6 bases; junction bases outside the gene matches: 8. Germline V gene lookup returns CDR1 LNHDA and CDR2 SQIVND (reference sequence). CDR3 length equals 14 residues.

The chain is built from TRBV2 and TRBJ2-7, with D uncertain. With 7 bases removed from V and 6 bases from J, the gap between germline ends came to 16 bases. The CDR3 runs 13 residues. Germline V lookup: CDR1 SNHLY, CDR2 FYNNEI. DNA for the CDR3: TGTGCCAGCACCCGTGCCCACGGAGTCGAGCAGTACTTC. Protein product: CASTRAHGVEQYF.

The rearrangement links TRBV19 to TRBJ2-3, with D possibly TRBD1 on 5 matching bases. Germline V gene data show CDR1 as LNHDA and CDR2 as SQIVND (reference sequence). The CDR3 length is 13 residues. Trimming stripped 4 bases from V and 9 bases from J, with 14 bases between. The CDR3 sequence is CASSTSGAQTQYF. In nucleotides, the CDR3 is TGTGCCAGTAGTACTTCTGGGGCGCAGACGCAGTATTTT.

The rearrangement joins TRBV6-5 to TRBJ2-1, with TRBD2 as a possible D gene (5 bases). Germline CDR1 MNHEY, CDR2 SVGAGI. The CDR3 totals 14 residues. Trimming took off 7 bases at V and 12 bases at J, with 22 bases between the two ends. The CDR3 region has the DNA TGTGCCAGCACCCCCCCTGGGGAGATGAGTCGGCAGTTCTTC. This sequence encodes CASTPPGEMSRQFF.

The table lists this clone with a few counts. The V call is TRBV7-8, the J call TRBJ2-1; the match to TRBD2 covers 9 bases. Germline CDR1 SGHVS, CDR2 FQNEAQ. Trimming took 1 base from V and 4 from J; bases not matched to a gene: 2. The CDR3 contains 15 residues. CDR3: CASSLVAGGYNEQFF. The CDR3 DNA is TGTGCCAGCAGCTTAGTGGCGGGAGGGTACAATGAGCAGTTCTTC.

The chain is built from TRBV7-3 and TRBJ2-3; 11 positions agree with TRBD2. V lost 1 base to trimming and J lost 4 bases; unmatched junction nucleotides: 10. Per the germline V gene, CDR1 is SGHTA and CDR2 is FQGTGA. The CDR3 spans 18 residues. CDR3 nucleotide sequence: TGTGCCAGCAGCTTAAAAGGCTGGACTAGCGGGTGGCCAGATACGCAGTATTTT. Its translation is CASSLKGWTSGWPDTQYF.

This clone occurred a few times. This sample includes further DNA sequences coding for the same CDR3. The V and J genes are TRBV3-1 (or the pseudogene TRBV3-2) and TRBJ2-5; D remains ambiguous. This CDR3 is 13 amino acids long. Trimming took off 1 base at V and 3 bases at J, with 6 bases between the two ends. Germline V gene lookup returns CDR1 LGHDT and CDR2 YNNKEL (reference sequence). The CDR3 is CASSQGREETQYF. The CDR3 DNA is TGTGCCAGCAGCCAAGGACGGGAAGAGACCCAGTACTTC.

The chain has TRBV7-3 and TRBJ2-2, with D tentatively TRBD2 (5 bases). There are 14 residues in the CDR3. V lost 3 bases, J lost 3 bases, and 8 bases lay in between. In germline, CDR1 is SGHTA, CDR2 FQGTGA. DNA for the CDR3: TGTGCCAGCAGCTTCTCGCGGGACACCGGGGAGCTGTTTTTT. It is translated as CASSFSRDTGELFF.

The chain has TRBV28 and TRBJ1-6; TRBD1 is a possible D gene (6 bases). The CDR3 consists of 15 residues. V was pared by 6 bases and J by 4 bases, with 13 bases between. CDR1 is MDHEN and CDR2 is SYDVKM in the germline V gene. The CDR3 region has the DNA TGTGCCAGCAGACCGGACAGAGGATATAATTCACCCCTCCACTTT. It specifies CASRPDRGYNSPLHF. Using reference TRBV28 and TRBJ1-6 for the parts outside the CDR3, the full variable domain is DVKVTQSSRYLVKRTGEKVFLECVQDMDHENMFWYRQDPGLGLRLIYFSYDVKMKEKGDIPEGYSVSREKKERFSLILESASTNQTSMYLCASRPDRGYNSPLHFGNGTRLTVT.

The chain uses TRBV5-1 and TRBJ1-1; 11 nucleotides match TRBD1. This CDR3 is built from 17 residues. The V segment lost 3 bases and the J segment 11 bases; nucleotides outside the gene matches: 18. Germline CDR1 is SGHRS and CDR2 is YFSETQ. This CDR3 reads CASSYTGTGGVDATAFF. The DNA for the CDR3 is TGCGCCAGCAGCTACACCGGGACAGGGGGAGTGGACGCGACGGCTTTCTTT. The entire variable domain, with the rest obtained from reference TRBV5-1 and TRBJ1-1, is as follows: KAGVTQTPRYLIKTRGQQVTLSCSPISGHRSVSWYQQTPGQGLQFLFEYFSETQRNKGNFPGRFSGRQFSNSRSEMNVSTLELGDSALYLCASSYTGTGGVDATAFFGQGTRLTVV.

There are a few counts of this clone. The chain recombines TRBV5-1 with TRBJ2-7; 11 bases agree with TRBD1. Germline V gene lookup returns CDR1 SGHRS and CDR2 YFSETQ. The CDR3 contains 15 residues. V lost 2 bases to trimming and J lost 4 bases; unmatched junction nucleotides: 5. For the CDR3, the DNA is TGCGCCAGCAGCTTTAGTGGACAGGGGGCTTACGAGCAGTACTTC. Its translation: CASSFSGQGAYEQYF.

The chain employs TRBV6-2 or TRBV6-3 and TRBJ2-7, with TRBD1 identical over 9 bases. The CDR3 loop spans 15 amino acids. Germline V gene lookup returns CDR1 MNHEY and CDR2 SVGEGT. After removal of 3 bases from V and 3 bases from J, the junction contained 6 bases not matched to a gene. The CDR3 nucleotides read TGTGCCAGCAGTTATCCGACAGGGGGTATCTACGAGCAGTACTTC. Amino acids: CASSYPTGGIYEQYF.

The chain carries TRBV5-6 and TRBJ2-3; 11 nucleotides agree with TRBD2. Trimming at V came to 0 bases and at J to 1 base, leaving 4 bases not matched to a gene. Germline CDR1 reads SGHDT; CDR2 reads YYEEEE. CDR3 length: 17 amino acids. As DNA, the CDR3 is TGTGCCAGCAGCTTGGAACTAGCGGGAGTTGGCACAGATACGCAGTATTTT. Translating it yields CASSLELAGVGTDTQYF.